The 5 T cell receptor beta chains in this list originate from one sample, sequenced in a study of a mutant IDH1 vaccine in newly diagnosed glioma. Their target antigens are unknown. This sample's time point: week 35, safety follow-up. With topical imiquimod, each dose of the vaccine consisted of 300 ug of mutant IDH1 20-mer peptide. TCRdb's copy holds only in-frame clones and misses some; the assay was immunoSEQ multiplex PCR. This repertoire shows about 50,000 clones, 85% to 95% found once; its top ten account for around 2%. The sample was PBMCs, taken from a glioma patient whose treatment included an IDH1 peptide vaccine. The receptors shown here come from a man over 45 with glioma.

This clone has a handful of counts. The chain employs TRBV30 and TRBJ2-1, with D unresolved. Germline CDR1 and CDR2: GTSNPN and SVGIG (reference sequence). Trimming shortened V by 0 bases and J by 4 bases, and 7 bases separated the two germline ends. The length of the CDR3 is 13 residues. For the CDR3, the DNA is TGTGCCTGGAGTGTCGGAAAATACAATGAGCAGTTCTTC. Translated: CAWSVGKYNEQFF.

V usage is TRBV5-1 and J usage is TRBJ2-2, with D tentatively TRBD1 or TRBD2 (7 bases each). Trimming shortened V by 3 bases and J by 1 base, and 25 bases separated the two germline ends. Germline CDR1 SGHRS, CDR2 YFSETQ. CDR3 size: 20 residues. CDR3 region: CASSSKGASGLTLNTGELFF. The CDR3 DNA reads as TGCGCCAGCAGCTCCAAGGGGGCTAGCGGTCTGACTTTGAACACCGGGGAGCTGTTTTTT.

The chain recombines TRBV6-6 with TRBJ2-5; TRBD1 aligns across 7 bases. Looked up from germline, CDR1 is MNHNY and CDR2 is SVGAGI (reference sequence). The junction had 10 bases not matched to a gene; V was cut back by 10 bases and J by 2 bases. There are 14 residues in the CDR3. The CDR3, as DNA: TGTGCCACCTCGAGAGGGGGCCCGCAAGAGACCCAGTACTTC. Translation gives CATSRGGPQETQYF.

The chain is built from TRBV30 and TRBJ2-5; D possibly uses TRBD1 or TRBD2 (5 bases each). The CDR3 spans 11 residues. Trimming took 1 base from V and 7 from J, leaving 7 bases between them. The germline V gene encodes CDR1 GTSNPN and CDR2 SVGIG (reference sequence). This CDR3 reads CAWSDGGTQYF. CDR3 in DNA: TGTGCCTGGAGTGATGGGGGGACCCAGTACTTC.

V and J are TRBV4-2 and TRBJ1-2; D remains unclear. From germline, CDR1 is LGHNA and CDR2 YNFKEQ. V was shortened by 4 bases and J by 8 bases, with 20 bases between the two germline ends. The CDR3 loop spans 15 amino acids. CDR3 sequence reads: CASSLYRDTPSGYTF. In nucleotides, the CDR3 is TGTGCCAGCAGCCTATATCGAGACACTCCTAGCGGCTACACCTTC.